The 22 T cell receptor beta chains below all came from one sample that was sequenced in a study of T cells after yellow fever vaccination. TCRdb independently ran MiXCR on the 5' RACE reads; one entry per CDR3 protein. The table has approximately 510,000 distinct CDR3 sequences, roughly a fifth seen once; the top ten hold less than 20%. Sequenced material: PBMCs, taken roughly 20 days after the first yellow fever vaccination. The origin of the receptors is a man between 18 and 35 years old who received the YFV17D yellow fever vaccine.

This clonotype was recorded once. An end of the junction differs from the germline gene, which may be a read error. J is TRBJ2-3 and V is TRBV12-5; TRBD2 is a possible D gene (6 bases). CDR1 LGHNT and CDR2 FRNRAP come from the germline V gene. The CDR3 is 14 amino acids. The CDR3 nucleotides are TGTGCTAGTGGGTTGGGACTTCCCACAGATACGCAGTATTTT. Translating it yields CASGLGLPTDTQYF.

This clonotype appeared a few times. This chain uses TRBV4-3 with TRBJ1-5; D is unclear. The V end lost 3 bases, the J end lost 5 bases, and 11 bases lay between the germline ends. Germline values: CDR1 LGHNA, CDR2 YSLEER. The CDR3 is made up of 14 amino acids. This CDR3 is CASSQEVEYQPQHF. The CDR3 DNA reads as TGCGCCAGCAGCCAGGAGGTGGAGTATCAGCCCCAGCATTTT.

This clonotype was seen only a few times. The chain uses TRBV4-2 and TRBJ1-2, with a possible D match to TRBD1 (5 bases). Trimming removed 1 base from V and 8 bases from J, with 14 bases in between. The CDR3 length is 14 residues. Germline V gene lookup returns CDR1 LGHNA and CDR2 YNFKEQ. Here the CDR3 reads CASSQGVRDLGYTF. The DNA for the CDR3 is TGTGCCAGCAGCCAAGGGGTCAGGGACCTAGGCTACACCTTC.

In its sample, this clonotype was seen a few times. The chain uses TRBV18 and TRBJ1-4, with D perhaps TRBD1 (6 bases). V was cut by 5 bases and J by 8 bases, with 21 bases left in between. This CDR3 contains 16 residues. Germline CDR1 and CDR2: KGHSH and LQKENI. The CDR3 reads CASSFQQGTRDEKLFF. Here the CDR3 DNA reads TGTGCCAGCTCATTCCAACAGGGTACGCGAGACGAAAAACTGTTTTTT.

This clonotype came up many times. The chain employs TRBV20-1 and TRBJ1-3; D is possibly TRBD1 (5 bases). The CDR3 covers 14 residues. Trimming took 6 bases from V and 0 from J, leaving 12 bases between them. Per germline, CDR1 DFQATT and CDR2 SNEGSKA (reference sequence). CDR3 region: CSARDFNSGNTIYF. CDR3 DNA sequence: TGCAGTGCCCGGGACTTCAACTCTGGAAACACCATATATTTT.

The chain employs TRBV20-1 and TRBJ1-1, with a tentative D call TRBD1 (5 bases). Germline V gives CDR1 DFQATT, CDR2 SNEGSKA (reference sequence). The length of the CDR3 is 16 residues. V was clipped by 6 bases and J by 1 base, with 21 bases between them. In nucleotides, the CDR3 is TGCAGTGCGACACCCACGAGGGGCGCGAGGAACACTGAAGCTTTCTTT. It specifies CSATPTRGARNTEAFF.

This clonotype was seen a handful of times. This sequence joins TRBV12-3 or TRBV12-4 and TRBJ2-2, with TRBD1 identical over 8 bases. CDR3 length equals 15 residues. With V trimmed by 6 bases and J by 0 bases, 3 bases remained unmatched. The CDR3 loop is CASRAGGANTGELFF. In DNA, the CDR3 is TGTGCCAGCAGAGCAGGGGGCGCGAACACCGGGGAGCTGTTTTTT.

This clonotype was observed a few times. This chain links TRBV6-1 with TRBJ2-7, with D maybe TRBD2 (5 bases). CDR3 length: 14 residues. V lost 11 bases, J lost 5 bases, and 22 bases lay in between. Germline CDR1 reads MNHNS; CDR2 reads SASEGT. The chain's CDR3 is CAPHGSNRDDEQYV. The CDR3 DNA reads TGTGCCCCCCACGGGTCCAACCGGGATGACGAGCAGTACGTC.

The sample holds a few counts of this clonotype. The rearrangement uses TRBV10-3 and TRBJ1-5; the D is unclear. The CDR3 extends over 13 amino acids. Germline V lookup: CDR1 ENHRY, CDR2 SYGVKD. V was trimmed by 4 bases and J by 3 bases, leaving 7 bases between them. In nucleotides, the CDR3 is TGTGCCATCAGTGCTGCAGACAATCAGCCCCAGCATTTT. Its translation is CAISAADNQPQHF.

This chain joins TRBV3-1 and TRBJ2-1, with 7 bases aligning to TRBD1. The J segment lost 6 bases and the V segment lost 4 bases, leaving 6 bases of the junction unmatched. This CDR3 has 14 residues. In germline, CDR1 is LGHDT, CDR2 YNNKEL (reference sequence). The CDR3 loop is CASSPDRAPNEQFF. The CDR3 DNA reads TGTGCCAGCAGCCCCGACAGGGCCCCCAATGAGCAGTTCTTC.

Written as DNA, the CDR3 is TGCGCCAGCAGCCCGCTTAGGGCTGAGAAAGAAAAACTGTTTTTT. The encoded protein is CASSPLRAEKEKLFF. The J gene is TRBJ1-4, the V gene TRBV5-1; D remains ambiguous. The germline gives CDR1 SGHRS, CDR2 YFSETQ. The V gene lost 4 bases and the J gene lost 8 bases, with 18 bases spanning the gap. The CDR3 contains 15 residues.

There are a few counts of this clonotype. The rearrangement uses TRBV6-5 and TRBJ2-7; D gene uncertain. Germline V CDR1 and CDR2: MNHEY, SVGAGI. Trimming took 0 bases from V and 0 from J, leaving 9 bases between them. This CDR3 has 15 residues. The CDR3 reads CASSYSAASSYEQYF. For the CDR3, the DNA is TGTGCCAGCAGTTACTCGGCGGCGAGCTCCTACGAGCAGTACTTC.

This clonotype was recorded at least ten times. The CDR3, as DNA: TGTGCCAGCAGCCCGGGACTAGCGGGGTTGGAGACCCAGTACTTC. Encoded protein: CASSPGLAGLETQYF. V usage is TRBV7-9 and J usage is TRBJ2-5; 13 positions match TRBD2. The ends lost 5 bases at V and 5 bases at J; junction bases unmatched: 5. This CDR3 spans 15 amino acids. Germline-derived CDR1 and CDR2 are SEHNR and FQNEAQ (reference sequence).

This clonotype was detected many times. This sequence joins TRBV7-2 and TRBJ2-1, with 9 bases that match TRBD1. This CDR3 spans 14 amino acids. Germline assignment: CDR1 SGHTA and CDR2 FQGNSA. The ends lost 5 bases at V and 9 bases at J; junction bases unmatched: 8. The CDR3 loop reads CASSVGQGRGEQFF. CDR3 sequence (DNA): TGTGCCAGCAGCGTCGGACAGGGGCGAGGTGAGCAGTTCTTC.

The chain is built from TRBV11-3 and TRBJ2-2; the match to TRBD2 covers 8 bases. V shed 8 bases, J shed 6 bases, and the junction held 5 bases outside the gene matches. Germline CDR1 is SGHNT and CDR2 is YENEEA. This CDR3 is built from 13 residues. The CDR3 nucleotides read TGTGCCAGCTCTGGACTAGCCGCCGGGGAGCTGTTTTTT. It specifies CASSGLAAGELFF.

This clonotype was seen a few times. The chain has TRBV27 and TRBJ2-7; a possible D gene is TRBD1 (6 bases). The CDR3 loop spans 14 amino acids. V shed 6 bases and J shed 0 bases, with 12 bases lying between them. Germline lookup yields CDR1 MNHEY and CDR2 SMNVEV (reference sequence). The chain's CDR3 is CASRQQGISYEQYF. The CDR3 bases are TGTGCCAGCAGGCAACAGGGTATCTCCTACGAGCAGTACTTC.

About this clonotype: It may be a read error: a sequence one base away is much more abundant. This chain uses TRBV29-1 with TRBJ2-5; tentatively, D is TRBD1 (5 bases). This CDR3 region has 11 residues. V lost 4 bases and J 2 bases, leaving 5 bases between the germline ends. The germline CDR1 and CDR2 sequences are SQVTM and ANQGSEA. CDR3 region: CSVGQQETQYF. In DNA, the CDR3 is TGCAGCGTTGGACAGCAAGAGACCCAGTACTTC. The full variable domain, rest sourced from reference TRBV29-1 and TRBJ2-5, is SAVISQKPSRDICQRGTSLTIQCQVDSQVTMMFWYRQQPGQSLTLIATANQGSEATYESGFVIDKFPISRPNLTFSTLTVSNMSPEDSSIYLCSVGQQETQYFGPGTRLLVL.

This clonotype was counted a few times. The gene calls are TRBV20-1 and TRBJ1-1; 7 bases are a match to TRBD1. The CDR3 runs to 18 residues. Per germline, CDR1 DFQATT and CDR2 SNEGSKA (reference sequence). V shed 0 bases and J 0 bases; nucleotides not matched to a gene: 13. The CDR3 spells CSAREPGQKVQLNTEAFF. CDR3 in DNA: TGCAGTGCTAGAGAACCGGGACAGAAAGTTCAATTGAACACTGAAGCTTTCTTT.

This clonotype was detected only once. The V gene is TRBV6-2 or TRBV6-3, the J gene TRBJ1-2, with a weak D call TRBD1 (6 bases). The CDR3 extends over 16 amino acids. In germline, CDR1 is MNHEY, CDR2 SVGEGT. Trimming stripped 1 base from V and 7 bases from J, with 19 bases between. CDR3 region: CASSYFLLGGAVGYTF. CDR3 coding DNA: TGTGCCAGCAGTTACTTCCTACTTGGGGGGGCGGTTGGCTACACCTTC.

This clonotype was counted only a few times. The V gene is TRBV24-1, the J gene TRBJ2-2, with D possibly TRBD1 on 6 matching bases. This CDR3 spans 15 amino acids. V lost 3 bases, J lost 7 bases, and 14 bases lay in between. The germline V gene has CDR1 KGHDR and CDR2 SFDVKD. The CDR3 DNA sequence: TGTGCCACCAGTGATGCCTCGAGGGGGAACGGGGAGCTGTTTTTT. Protein product: CATSDASRGNGELFF.

This clonotype has just a few counts. The chain joins TRBV6-1 to TRBJ1-2, with D possibly matching TRBD1 (5 bases). Germline V gene lookup returns CDR1 MNHNS and CDR2 SASEGT. Trimming stripped 3 bases from V and 2 bases from J, with 13 bases between. This CDR3 spans 15 amino acids. The CDR3 DNA follows: TGTGCCAGCAGTGATGGGGGTATCGGGAACTATGGCTACACCTTC. Translating gives CASSDGGIGNYGYTF.

CDR3: CASSSHSANTEAFF. CDR3 coding DNA: TGCGCCAGCAGCTCCCATTCAGCGAACACTGAAGCTTTCTTT. The gene calls are TRBV5-1 and TRBJ1-1; the D is unclear. The CDR3 contains 14 residues. The V and J ends lost 3 bases and 1 base respectively, with 10 bases between them. Germline lookup yields CDR1 SGHRS and CDR2 YFSETQ.